This T cell receptor (beta chain) is from a study of blood T cell repertoires in COVID-19 (dated by TCRdb to about 2020). Broadly, across the study: Samples from collaborators originated in the United States, Italy and Spain and spanned both the acute and convalescent phases of COVID-19. The prospective study material was composed of cDNA or gDNA derived from T cells, B-cell-depleted T cells, or PBMCs. Deeply sampled blood TCRbeta repertoires from subjects exposed to, actively infected with, or recovered from COVID-19 were included in the dataset. The repertoires were released in a freely available public database intended as a resource for research on the immune response to SARS-CoV-2. The samples were drawn from two sources: the first 160 participants of the ongoing ImmuneRACE study, and over 1,000 subjects contributed by 6 global collaborators. Nearly every sample came with metadata listing a de-identified subject ID, COVID-19 status, age in years and sex. Where available, HLA class I and class II types were obtained from metadata supplied by the sample provider rather than from assay-based typing.

TCRbeta CDR3 regions were amplified from genomic DNA by means of the immunoSEQ Assay, a bias-controlled multiplex PCR. On the study's bioinformatics: Within the assay, amplification of reference gene primers was used to estimate how many nucleated cells each sample contained. To quantify the absolute abundance of each unique TCRbeta CDR3 rearrangement, sequence reads were collapsed and filtered. For each sample, productive Simpson clonality was calculated as the square root of Simpson's diversity index over productive rearrangements. TCRdb retrieved this table from immuneACCESS and kept in-frame rearrangements only. Not all clones are present; in checked studies, unresolved V genes account for under half, and no reason is known for the remainder. That table furnishes V, J and clone size, whereas the DNA furnished D and trimming. Across this sample there are around 250,000 clones, with around 87% seen only once. Of the sample, 7.1% is held by the ten largest clones.

Trimming at the junction amounts to 4 bases on V and 7 bases on J, and the germline ends lie 10 bases apart. The CDR3 runs 12 residues from the cysteine to the phenylalanine. The kept DNA is CDR3 alone, 36 bases in frame from the first base. Overall results and qualifications from the work: How much clinical and demographic metadata was included differed by source and by participant, and the metadata was provided uncurated.

The collaborating institutions used their own protocols to collect whole blood in K2EDTA tubes. Collaborator samples were shipped for TCRbeta analysis as frozen whole blood, isolated PBMCs, or DNA extracted from either sample type. This clone turned up a few times. No antigen is known for it. No quality values exist for individual bases; no much larger clone is one base distant. What was sequenced was peripheral blood. The chain uses TRBV12-3 or TRBV12-4 and TRBJ1-2, with no reliable assignment of the D segment. The TCR was taken from a woman in her 70s with active or convalescent COVID-19. For the CDR3, the sequence is CASSSITGGYTF. The nucleotide sequence reads TGTGCCAGCAGTTCGATAACGGGTGGCTACACCTTC.